Sequencing of this T cell receptor beta chain was carried out in a study of T cell repertoires and HLA-DP antigens. Across the whole study: Alloreactive CD4+ T cells targeted HLA-DP on transduced HeLa. DNA input averaged about 200 ng in sorted CD137+CD4+ and 1,200 ng in pre-culture CD4+.

CD4+ T cells were isolated untouched, 95% to 98% pure. Sequencing used immunoSEQ multiplex PCR; TCRdb keeps in-frame clones, though not all of them. The sample has about 89,000 clones, more than 75% seen once. This clone was seen once. Its matching antigen is unknown. The V segment lost 0 bases and the J segment 8 bases; nucleotides outside the gene matches: 10. Germline V lookup: CDR1 SGHRS, CDR2 YFSETQ. CDR3 length: 17 amino acids. The chain employs TRBV5-1 and TRBJ2-1; 11 nucleotides line up with TRBD2. Material for sequencing was CD4+ T cells from PBMCs. This clonotype was obtained from a man aged 50 to 59 in good health and CMV-seronegative. CDR3 in DNA: TGCGCCAGCAGCTTGGAACTAGCGGGGGCGGGGGTGCATGAGCAGTTCTTC. Its translation is CASSLELAGAGVHEQFF.